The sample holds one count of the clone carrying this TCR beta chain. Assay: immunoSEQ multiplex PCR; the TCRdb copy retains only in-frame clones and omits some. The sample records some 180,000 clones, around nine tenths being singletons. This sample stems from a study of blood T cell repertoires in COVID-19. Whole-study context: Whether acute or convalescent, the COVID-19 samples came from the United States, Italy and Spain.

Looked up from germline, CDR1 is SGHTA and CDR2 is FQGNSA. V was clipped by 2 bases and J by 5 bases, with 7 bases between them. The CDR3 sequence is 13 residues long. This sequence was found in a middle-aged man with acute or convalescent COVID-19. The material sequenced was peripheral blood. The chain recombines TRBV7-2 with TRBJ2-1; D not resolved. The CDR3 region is CASSLSLNNEQFF. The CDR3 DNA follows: TGTGCCAGCAGCTTAAGCCTTAACAATGAGCAGTTCTTC.